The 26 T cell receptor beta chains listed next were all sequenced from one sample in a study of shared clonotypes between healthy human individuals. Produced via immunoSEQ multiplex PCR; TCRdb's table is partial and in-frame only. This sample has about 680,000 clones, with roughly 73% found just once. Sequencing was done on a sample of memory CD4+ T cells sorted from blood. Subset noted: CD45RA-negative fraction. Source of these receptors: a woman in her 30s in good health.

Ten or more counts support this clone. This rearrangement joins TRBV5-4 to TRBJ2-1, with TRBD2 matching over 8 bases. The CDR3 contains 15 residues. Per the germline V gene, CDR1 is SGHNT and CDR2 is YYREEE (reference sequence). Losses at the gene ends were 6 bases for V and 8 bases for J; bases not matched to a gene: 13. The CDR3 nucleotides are TGTGCCAGCACCGGAGGGGCTAGCGGGTCCGATGAGCAGTTCTTC. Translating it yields CASTGGASGSDEQFF. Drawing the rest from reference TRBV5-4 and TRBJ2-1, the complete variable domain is ETGVTQSPTHLIKTRGQQVTLRCSSQSGHNTVSWYQQALGQGPQFIFQYYREEENGRGNFPPRFSGLQFPNYSSELNVNALELDDSALYLCASTGGASGSDEQFFGPGTRLTVL.

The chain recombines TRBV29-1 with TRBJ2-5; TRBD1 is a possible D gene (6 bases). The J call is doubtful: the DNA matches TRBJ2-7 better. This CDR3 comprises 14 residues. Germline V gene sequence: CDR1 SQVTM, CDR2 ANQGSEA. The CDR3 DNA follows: TGCAGCGTCGCAGAGGGGGTTCGCACCTACGAGCAGTACTTC. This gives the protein CSVAEGVRTYEQYF.

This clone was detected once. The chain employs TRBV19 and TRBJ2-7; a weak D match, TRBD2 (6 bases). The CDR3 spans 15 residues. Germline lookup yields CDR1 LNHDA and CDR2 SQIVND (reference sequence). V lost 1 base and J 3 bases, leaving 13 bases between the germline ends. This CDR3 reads CASSIGVGGNYEQYF. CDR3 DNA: TGTGCCAGTAGTATAGGCGTCGGGGGAAACTACGAGCAGTACTTC.

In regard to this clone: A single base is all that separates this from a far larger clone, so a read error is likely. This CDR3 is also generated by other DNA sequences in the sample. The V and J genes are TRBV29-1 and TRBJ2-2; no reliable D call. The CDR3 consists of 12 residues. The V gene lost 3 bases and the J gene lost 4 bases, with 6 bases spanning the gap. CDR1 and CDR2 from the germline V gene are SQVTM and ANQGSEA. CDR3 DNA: TGCAGCGTTGAGCGGACCACCGGGGAGCTGTTTTTT. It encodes CSVERTTGELFF.

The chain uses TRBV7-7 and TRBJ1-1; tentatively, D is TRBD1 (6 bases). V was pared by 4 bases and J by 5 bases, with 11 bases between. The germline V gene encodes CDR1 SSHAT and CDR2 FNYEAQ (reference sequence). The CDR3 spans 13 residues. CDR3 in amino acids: CASSSDRETEAFF. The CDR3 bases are TGTGCCAGCAGCTCGGACAGAGAAACTGAAGCTTTCTTT.

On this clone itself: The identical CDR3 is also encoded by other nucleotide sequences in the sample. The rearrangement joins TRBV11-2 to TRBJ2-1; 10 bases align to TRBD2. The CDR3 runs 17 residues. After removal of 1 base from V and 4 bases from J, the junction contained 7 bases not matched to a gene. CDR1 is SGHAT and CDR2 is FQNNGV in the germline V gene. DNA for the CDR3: TGTGCCAGCAGCTTAGTCTTGAGGACTAGCGGTTACAATGAGCAGTTCTTC. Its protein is CASSLVLRTSGYNEQFF. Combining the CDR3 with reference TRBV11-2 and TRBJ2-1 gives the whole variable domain EAGVAQSPRYKIIEKRQSVAFWCNPISGHATLYWYQQILGQGPKLLIQFQNNGVVDDSQLPKDRFSAERLKGVDSTLKIQPAKLEDSAVYLCASSLVLRTSGYNEQFFGPGTRLTVL.

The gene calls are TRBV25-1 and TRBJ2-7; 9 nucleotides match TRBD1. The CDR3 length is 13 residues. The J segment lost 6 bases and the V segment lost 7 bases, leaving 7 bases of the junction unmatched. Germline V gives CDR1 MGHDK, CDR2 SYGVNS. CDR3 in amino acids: CASTPGQGREQYF. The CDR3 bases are TGTGCCAGCACACCGGGACAGGGCCGCGAGCAGTACTTC.

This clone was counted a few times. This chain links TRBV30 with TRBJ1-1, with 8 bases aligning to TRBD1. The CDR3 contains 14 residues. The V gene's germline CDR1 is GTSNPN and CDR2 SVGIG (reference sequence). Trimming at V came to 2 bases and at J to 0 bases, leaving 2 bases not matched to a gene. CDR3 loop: CAWSRDRLNTEAFF. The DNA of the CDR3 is TGTGCCTGGAGTAGGGACAGGTTGAACACTGAAGCTTTCTTT.

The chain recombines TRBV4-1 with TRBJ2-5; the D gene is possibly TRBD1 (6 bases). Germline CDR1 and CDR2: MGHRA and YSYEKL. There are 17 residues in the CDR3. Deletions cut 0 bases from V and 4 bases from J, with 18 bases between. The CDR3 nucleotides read TGCGCCAGCAGCCAAGATTTCGGGCGGTCCAGGGGAGAGACCCAGTACTTC. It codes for CASSQDFGRSRGETQYF.

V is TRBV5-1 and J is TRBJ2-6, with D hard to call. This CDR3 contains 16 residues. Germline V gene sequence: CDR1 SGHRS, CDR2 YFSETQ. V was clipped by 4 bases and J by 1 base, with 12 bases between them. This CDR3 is CASSPNGVSGANVLTF. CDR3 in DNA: TGCGCCAGCAGCCCTAATGGGGTATCTGGGGCCAACGTCCTGACTTTC.

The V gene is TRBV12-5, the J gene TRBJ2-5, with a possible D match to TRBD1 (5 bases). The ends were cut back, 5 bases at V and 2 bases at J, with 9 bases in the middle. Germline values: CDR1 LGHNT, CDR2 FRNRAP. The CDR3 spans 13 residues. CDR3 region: CASGTDRQETQYF. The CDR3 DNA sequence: TGTGCTAGTGGTACAGACAGACAAGAGACCCAGTACTTC.

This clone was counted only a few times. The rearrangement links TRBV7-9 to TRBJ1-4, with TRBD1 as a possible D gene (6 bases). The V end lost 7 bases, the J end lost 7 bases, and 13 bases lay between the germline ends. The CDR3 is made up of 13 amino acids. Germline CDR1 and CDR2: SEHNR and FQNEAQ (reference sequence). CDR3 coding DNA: TGTGCCAGCATAGGGGGGGCAGGTGAAAAACTGTTTTTT. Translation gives CASIGGAGEKLFF.

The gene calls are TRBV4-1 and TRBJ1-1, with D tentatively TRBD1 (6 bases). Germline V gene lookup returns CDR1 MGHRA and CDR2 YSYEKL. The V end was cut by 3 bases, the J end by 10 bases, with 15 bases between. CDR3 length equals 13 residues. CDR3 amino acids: CASSQGPQGAAFF. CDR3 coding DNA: TGCGCCAGCAGCCAGGGCCCACAGGGAGCAGCTTTCTTT.

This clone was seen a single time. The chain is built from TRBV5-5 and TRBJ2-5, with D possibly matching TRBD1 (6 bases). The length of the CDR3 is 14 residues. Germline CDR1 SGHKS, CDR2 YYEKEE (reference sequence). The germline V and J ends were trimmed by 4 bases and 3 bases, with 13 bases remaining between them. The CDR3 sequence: CASSLDSPKETQYF. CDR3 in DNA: TGTGCCAGCAGCCTGGACAGCCCCAAAGAGACCCAGTACTTC. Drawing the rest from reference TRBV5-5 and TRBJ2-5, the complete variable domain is DAGVTQSPTHLIKTRGQQVTLRCSPISGHKSVSWYQQVLGQGPQFIFQYYEKEERGRGNFPDRFSARQFPNYSSELNVNALLLGDSALYLCASSLDSPKETQYFGPGTRLLVL.

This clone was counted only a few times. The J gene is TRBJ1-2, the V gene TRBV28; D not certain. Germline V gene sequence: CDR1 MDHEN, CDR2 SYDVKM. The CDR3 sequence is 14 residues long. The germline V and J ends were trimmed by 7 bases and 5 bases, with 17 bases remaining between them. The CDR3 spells CASTAGVQTYGYTF. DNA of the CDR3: TGTGCCAGCACCGCCGGGGTTCAAACTTATGGCTACACCTTC.

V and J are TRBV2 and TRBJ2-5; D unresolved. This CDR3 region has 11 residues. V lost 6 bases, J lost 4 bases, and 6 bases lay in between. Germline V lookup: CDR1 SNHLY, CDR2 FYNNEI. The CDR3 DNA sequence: TGTGCCAGCAGCACCCTAGAGACCCAGTACTTC. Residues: CASSTLETQYF.

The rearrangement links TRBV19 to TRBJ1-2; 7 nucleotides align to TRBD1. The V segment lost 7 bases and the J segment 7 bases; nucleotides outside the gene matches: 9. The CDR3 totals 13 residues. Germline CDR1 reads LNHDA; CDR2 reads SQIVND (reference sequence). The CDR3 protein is CASTNQGVGGYTF. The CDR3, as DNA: TGTGCCAGTACTAATCAGGGGGTAGGTGGCTACACCTTC. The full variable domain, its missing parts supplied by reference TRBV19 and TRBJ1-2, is DGGITQSPKYLFRKEGQNVTLSCEQNLNHDAMYWYRQDPGQGLRLIYYSQIVNDFQKGDIAEGYSVSREKKESFPLTVTSAQKNPTAFYLCASTNQGVGGYTFGSGTRLTVV.

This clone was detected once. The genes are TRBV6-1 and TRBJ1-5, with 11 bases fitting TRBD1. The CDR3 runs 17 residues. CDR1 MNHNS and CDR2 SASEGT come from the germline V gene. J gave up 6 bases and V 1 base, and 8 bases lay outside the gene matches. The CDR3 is CASSEGDRGYFGQPQHF. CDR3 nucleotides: TGTGCCAGCAGTGAAGGGGACAGGGGGTACTTTGGTCAGCCCCAGCATTTT.

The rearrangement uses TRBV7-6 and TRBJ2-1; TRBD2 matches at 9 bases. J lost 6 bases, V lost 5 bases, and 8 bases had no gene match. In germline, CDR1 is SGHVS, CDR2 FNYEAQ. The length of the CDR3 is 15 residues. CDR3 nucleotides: TGTGCCAGCAGCCCTGCGGGGGGGTCTGGCAATGAGCAGTTCTTC. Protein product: CASSPAGGSGNEQFF.

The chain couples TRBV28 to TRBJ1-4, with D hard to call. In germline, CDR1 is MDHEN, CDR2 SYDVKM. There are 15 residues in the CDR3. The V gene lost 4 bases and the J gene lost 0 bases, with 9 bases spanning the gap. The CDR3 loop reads CASSSSSATNEKLFF. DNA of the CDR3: TGTGCCAGCAGTTCCTCCTCTGCAACTAATGAAAAACTGTTTTTT.

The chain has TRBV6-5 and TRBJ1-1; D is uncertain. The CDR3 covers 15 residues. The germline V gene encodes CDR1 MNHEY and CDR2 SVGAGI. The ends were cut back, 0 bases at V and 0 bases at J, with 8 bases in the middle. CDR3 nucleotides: TGTGCCAGCAGTTACTCTAGCTTCCTGAACACTGAAGCTTTCTTT. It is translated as CASSYSSFLNTEAFF.

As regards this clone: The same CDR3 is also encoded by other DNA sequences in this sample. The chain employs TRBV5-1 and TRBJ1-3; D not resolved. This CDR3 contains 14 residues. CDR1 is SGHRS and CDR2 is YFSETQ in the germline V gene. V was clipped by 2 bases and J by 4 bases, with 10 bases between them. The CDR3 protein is CASSFGTDGNTIYF. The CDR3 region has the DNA TGCGCCAGCAGCTTCGGTACAGACGGAAACACCATATATTTT.

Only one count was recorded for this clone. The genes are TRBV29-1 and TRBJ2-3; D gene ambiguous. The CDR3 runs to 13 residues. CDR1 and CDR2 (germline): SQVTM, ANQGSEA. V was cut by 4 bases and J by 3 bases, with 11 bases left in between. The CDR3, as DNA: TGCAGCGTTGTCCAAGTTGCAACAGATACGCAGTATTTT. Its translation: CSVVQVATDTQYF.

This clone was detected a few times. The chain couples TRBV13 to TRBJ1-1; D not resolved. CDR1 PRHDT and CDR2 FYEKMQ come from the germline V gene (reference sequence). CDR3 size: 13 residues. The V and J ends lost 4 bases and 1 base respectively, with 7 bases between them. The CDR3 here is CASSSRPNTEAFF. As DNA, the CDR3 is TGTGCCAGCAGCTCGAGACCGAACACTGAAGCTTTCTTT.

CDR3 DNA: TGTGCTAGTGGCCCCCAGCGGCGCAATCAGCCCCAGCATTTT. Translation gives CASGPQRRNQPQHF. The gene calls are TRBV12-5 and TRBJ1-5; the D is unclear. The V and J ends lost 6 bases and 2 bases respectively, with 11 bases between them. The CDR3 totals 14 residues. Germline values: CDR1 LGHNT, CDR2 FRNRAP.

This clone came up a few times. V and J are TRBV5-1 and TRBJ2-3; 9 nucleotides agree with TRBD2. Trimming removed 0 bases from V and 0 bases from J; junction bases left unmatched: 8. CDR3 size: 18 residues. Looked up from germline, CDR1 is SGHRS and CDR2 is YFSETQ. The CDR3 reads CASSLGGSGRPSTDTQYF. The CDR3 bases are TGCGCCAGCAGCTTGGGAGGTAGCGGGAGACCTAGCACAGATACGCAGTATTTT.